This TCR beta chain appears in the sequencing data of a study of blood T cells in healthy people across ages. Primed by a sample-barcoded 5' primer and a J-beta primer mix, a second PCR proceeded for 7 to 11 cycles. TCRdb analysed the 5' RACE reads with MiXCR anew, one entry per CDR3 protein. The table has over a million distinct CDR3 sequences, 40% to 45% seen once. V gave up 2 bases and J gave up 1 base; unmatched junction bases: 2. The CDR3 runs 15 residues. In germline, CDR1 is MNHEY, CDR2 SVGAGI. This clonotype was counted at least ten times. Sequencing input: blood. The chain employs TRBV6-5 and TRBJ2-3; 8 nucleotides line up with TRBD1. The sequence came from a woman aged 18-30 years in good health. For the CDR3, the DNA is TGTGCCAGCAGTTACCCGGGACAGGGCACAGATACGCAGTATTTT. Translation: CASSYPGQGTDTQYF.